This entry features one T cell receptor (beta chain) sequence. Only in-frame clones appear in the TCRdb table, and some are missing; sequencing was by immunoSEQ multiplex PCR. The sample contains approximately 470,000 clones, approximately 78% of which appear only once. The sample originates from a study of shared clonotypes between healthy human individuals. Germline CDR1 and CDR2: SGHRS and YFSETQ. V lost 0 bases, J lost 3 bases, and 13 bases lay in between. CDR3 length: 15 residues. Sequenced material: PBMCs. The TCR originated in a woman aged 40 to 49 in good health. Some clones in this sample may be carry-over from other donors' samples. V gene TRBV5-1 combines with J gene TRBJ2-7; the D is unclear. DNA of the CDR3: TGCGCCAGCAGCTTGGGTAGGCTAGAGCGCTACGAGCAGTACTTC. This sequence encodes CASSLGRLERYEQYF.